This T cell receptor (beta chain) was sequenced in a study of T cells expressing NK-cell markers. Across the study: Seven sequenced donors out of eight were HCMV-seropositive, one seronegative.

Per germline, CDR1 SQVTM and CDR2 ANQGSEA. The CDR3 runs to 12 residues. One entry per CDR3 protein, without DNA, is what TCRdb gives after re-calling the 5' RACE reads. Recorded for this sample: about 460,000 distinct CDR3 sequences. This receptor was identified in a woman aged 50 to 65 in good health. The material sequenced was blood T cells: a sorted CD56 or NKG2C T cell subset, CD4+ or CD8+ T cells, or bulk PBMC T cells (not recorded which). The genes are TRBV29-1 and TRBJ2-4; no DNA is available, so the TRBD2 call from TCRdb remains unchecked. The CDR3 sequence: CSVREGQNIQYF.